Listed below are T cell receptor beta chains from one sample, sequenced in a study of vaccination and CD4 T cells after COVID-19. TCRdb ran MiXCR on the PCR reads and lists one entry per CDR3 protein. The repertoire includes just over 20,000 distinct CDR3 sequences, roughly 61% of them detected once, and less than 1.5% sits in the top ten. Sequenced material: CD4+ T cells from blood, taken before SARS-CoV-2 vaccination. Receptors were obtained from a human donor who had recovered from COVID-19. Both conserved end residues are part of each CDR3. The order of the fields is D gene, clone size, V gene, J gene, CDR3 DNA, CDR3 protein. The D gene is left open where the match is weak. A clone size is listed for some rows: how often the clone was seen (once, few, many), or a class if it is expanded.

.	few	TRBV5-1	TRBJ1-5	TGCGCCAGCAGCTGGTCGGGGACCCAGGGACAGCCCCAGCATTTT	CASSWSGTQGQPQHF
.	few	TRBV20-1	TRBJ1-5	TGCAGTGCTAGTCCCAGCTCCTATAGCAATCAGCCCCAGCATTTT	CSASPSSYSNQPQHF
.	.	TRBV10-3	TRBJ1-1	TGTGCCATCAGTACCGGGACAAATACGAACACTGAAGCTTTCTTT	CAISTGTNTNTEAFF
.	.	TRBV4-1	TRBJ1-2	TGCGCCAGCAGCCAAGGGACAACGAACTATGGCTACACCTTC	CASSQGTTNYGYTF
.	once	TRBV20-1	TRBJ2-7	TGCAGTGCTAGCGGGAGTGCCTACGAGCAGTACTTC	CSASGSAYEQYF
TRBD2	.	TRBV11-2	TRBJ2-7	TGTGCCAGCAGCTTATTCCCTGGGGGACTAGCGGCCTCCTACGAGCAGTACTTC	CASSLFPGGLAASYEQYF
TRBD2	few	TRBV5-4	TRBJ2-7	TGTGCCAGCAGCCGGCTGGGGGAGGGAAAGCAGTACTTC	CASSRLGEGKQYF
.	once	TRBV20-1	TRBJ1-2	TGCAGTGCACCACGACAGAGCTATGGCTACACCTTC	CSAPRQSYGYTF
.	few	TRBV24-1	TRBJ1-4	TGTGCCACCGGAGCCCCACCAGGAGAGAATGAAAAACTGTTTTTT	CATGAPPGENEKLFF
.	.	TRBV20-1	TRBJ2-5	TGCAGTGCCTTTCGGGACCAAGAGACCCAGTACTTC	CSAFRDQETQYF
.	.	TRBV20-1	TRBJ2-7	TGCAGTGCTAGACCTGGTTCCTACGAGCAGTACTTC	CSARPGSYEQYF
.	few	TRBV7-5	TRBJ1-2	.	CISVPEAPGQGYGYTF
.	.	TRBV11-1	TRBJ2-3	TGTGCCAGCAGCTCAGGGATGGGTACAGATACGCAGTATTTT	CASSSGMGTDTQYF
.	.	TRBV19	TRBJ2-6	TGTGCCAGTAGTATACTCGGGCCTGGGGCCAACGTCCTGACTTTC	CASSILGPGANVLTF
TRBD2	.	TRBV20-1	TRBJ2-1	TGCAGTGCTAGTTACCTAGCGGGAGTCGGGTATGAGCAGTTCTTC	CSASYLAGVGYEQFF
TRBD2	.	TRBV20-1	TRBJ2-1	TGCAGTGCTAGACCCGGACTAGCGGGAGTAAATGAGCAGTTCTTC	CSARPGLAGVNEQFF
TRBD1	.	TRBV15	TRBJ2-5	TGTGCCACCAGCAAACAGGGGGCGCCGGGAGAGACCCAGTACTTC	CATSKQGAPGETQYF
TRBD1	.	TRBV6-1	TRBJ1-1	TGTGCCAGCAGTCCCGACAGGGAGGCTGAAGCTTTCTTT	CASSPDREAEAFF
TRBD1	.	TRBV20-1	TRBJ1-4	TGCAGTGCTCGGGGGGTGGACAGGGGGAATGAAAAACTGTTTTTT	CSARGVDRGNEKLFF
.	.	TRBV7-6	TRBJ2-7	TGTGCCAGCAGCTCCAGGGGCTACGAGCAGTACTTC	CASSSRGYEQYF
.	few	TRBV27	TRBJ2-5	TGTGCCAGGGAGTGGGGTGGGGGAAGGGACGAGAAATACCAAGAGACCCAGTACTTC	CAREWGGGRDEKYQETQYF
.	.	TRBV10-3	TRBJ1-2	TGTGCCACCTCGGCCACAGATGGCTACACCTTC	CATSATDGYTF
.	.	TRBV6-2/TRBV6-3	TRBJ1-5	TGTGCCAGCAACGGGGGCTTGATGTGGCCCCAGCATTTT	CASNGGLMWPQHF
.	.	TRBV24-1	TRBJ2-5	TGTGCCACCGGGGGAGGATTCCAAGAGACCCAGTACTTC	CATGGGFQETQYF
TRBD2	few	TRBV20-1	TRBJ2-3	TGCAGTGCTAGGCCGGGACTAGCGGGGGGCCGCACAGATACGCAGTATTTT	CSARPGLAGGRTDTQYF
.	.	TRBV6-2/TRBV6-3	TRBJ1-1	TGTGCCAGCAGTACCCGGACGGTGAACACTGAAGCTTTCTTT	CASSTRTVNTEAFF
.	.	TRBV5-4	TRBJ1-1	TGTGCCAGCAGCAGCCTCTCAGCTGGCATGAACACTGAAGCTTTCTTT	CASSSLSAGMNTEAFF
.	once	TRBV7-2	TRBJ1-6	TGTGCCAGCAGCTTAGACAGTTCAGGCTCCTATAATTCACCCCTCCACTTT	CASSLDSSGSYNSPLHF
.	.	TRBV28	TRBJ2-2	TGTGCCAGCAGCCCTAGTAGGATGTACACCGGGGAGCTGTTTTTT	CASSPSRMYTGELFF
.	few	TRBV6-2/TRBV6-3	TRBJ2-7	TGTGCCAGCAGCCGACTAAACTACGAGCAGTACTTC	CASSRLNYEQYF
.	.	TRBV7-3	TRBJ2-2	TGTGCCAGCAGCTTAAGCGTCAGCTTCACCGGGGAGCTGTTTTTT	CASSLSVSFTGELFF
TRBD2	.	TRBV6-1	TRBJ2-3	TGTGCCAGCAGCCGGGACTCGCCGGGGGGGGGGAAGCAGTATTTT	CASSRDSPGGGKQYF
.	few	TRBV19	TRBJ2-5	TGTGCCAGTAGTATAAGAGAGACCCAGTACTTC	CASSIRETQYF
.	.	TRBV19	TRBJ1-2	TGTGCCAGTAGTATAAGGGACCCAAATAACTATGGCTACACCTTC	CASSIRDPNNYGYTF
TRBD1	.	TRBV27	TRBJ1-5	TGTGCCAGCAGTTTCCAGGGTACAACAGGGGGTAGCAATCAGCCCCAGCATTTT	CASSFQGTTGGSNQPQHF
.	.	TRBV24-1	TRBJ2-2	TGTGCCACCAGTGATCCAAACGTCGTCACCGGGGAGCTGTTTTTT	CATSDPNVVTGELFF
.	few	TRBV7-9	TRBJ1-2	TGTGCCAGCAGCTTCGGTCAGGACTATGGCTACACCTTC	CASSFGQDYGYTF
.	.	TRBV7-2	TRBJ1-2	TGTGCCAGCAGCCTCGGCGGGACTAACTATGGCTACACCTTC	CASSLGGTNYGYTF
.	few	TRBV20-1	TRBJ2-5	TGCAGTGCTAGAAGAGGGGCCCAAGAGACCCAGTACTTC	CSARRGAQETQYF